The 20 T cell receptor beta chains below come from one sample, sequenced in a study of spatial heterogeneity in lung cancer. In TCRdb, the 5' RACE reads were re-called with MiXCR into one record per CDR3 protein. Among more than 45,000 distinct CDR3 sequences listed, less than 6% were seen once. Time point meaning: sample taken at primary tumor resection. The sequenced material consisted of unsorted whole RNA from tumor, nontumor lung or frozen PBMC. Sequenced material: PBMCs, taken at surgery. The receptors originated from a male donor with early-stage non-small cell lung cancer.

Worth noting for this clonotype: A read error may be the cause here, since a much bigger clone is one base away. The chain couples TRBV20-1 to TRBJ2-3; D call uncertain. This CDR3 comprises 14 residues. The germline CDR1 and CDR2 sequences are DFQATT and SNEGSKA (reference sequence). V was trimmed by 6 bases and J by 0 bases, leaving 13 bases between them. CDR3 in amino acids: CSAPPETSTDTQYF. The CDR3 DNA reads as TGCAGTGCACCCCCCGAGACTAGCACAGATACGCAGTATTTT.

This clonotype occurred many times. The chain couples TRBV6-2 or TRBV6-3 to TRBJ2-5, with 8 positions matching TRBD1. The V gene's germline CDR1 is MNHEY and CDR2 SVGEGT. V lost 8 bases and J lost 5; bases outside the gene matches: 10. There are 14 residues in the CDR3. DNA for the CDR3: TGTGCCAGCTTACGGGACAGGTCCCGGGAGACCCAGTACTTC. This encodes CASLRDRSRETQYF.

This clonotype was counted ten times or more. The chain carries TRBV10-3 and TRBJ1-1, with 9 bases lining up with TRBD1. Unmatched junction bases numbered 4, after V lost 0 bases and J lost 11 bases. The germline CDR1 and CDR2 sequences are ENHRY and SYGVKD. This CDR3 has 13 residues. Here the CDR3 reads CAISESGDREAFF. DNA for the CDR3: TGTGCCATCAGTGAGTCAGGGGACAGGGAGGCTTTCTTT.

This clonotype was seen repeatedly, ten times or more. The chain employs TRBV3-1 and TRBJ1-1; maybe TRBD1 (5 bases). Germline CDR1 and CDR2: LGHDT and YNNKEL (reference sequence). Trimming took 4 bases from V and 0 from J, leaving 18 bases between them. The CDR3 consists of 17 residues. In DNA form, the CDR3 reads TGTGCCAGCAGCCCAGCCCCGTGGGGGAGCTTGAACACTGAAGCTTTCTTT. Translated: CASSPAPWGSLNTEAFF.

This clonotype was seen at least ten times. DNA of the CDR3: TGTGCCAGCGTTGGGACAGCTGACTATGGCTACACCTTC. It specifies CASVGTADYGYTF. The V call is TRBV7-9, the J call TRBJ1-2; 7 bases agree with TRBD1. The CDR3 runs to 13 residues. The V segment lost 8 bases and the J segment 3 bases; nucleotides outside the gene matches: 6. Germline CDR1 and CDR2: SEHNR and FQNEAQ (reference sequence). Based on the CDR3 plus reference TRBV7-9 and TRBJ1-2, the full variable domain is DTGVSQNPRHKITKRGQNVTFRCDPISEHNRLYWYRQTLGQGPEFLTYFQNEAQLEKSRLLSDRFSAERPKGSFSTLEIQRTEQGDSAMYLCASVGTADYGYTFGSGTRLTVV.

This clonotype came up a few times. This chain joins TRBV25-1 and TRBJ2-7; TRBD1 is a possible D gene (5 bases). Germline CDR1 MGHDK, CDR2 SYGVNS. With 6 bases removed from V and 2 bases from J, the gap between germline ends came to 14 bases. CDR3 length: 14 amino acids. The DNA for the CDR3 is TGTGCCAGCAGGGGGCCAGGAAAAACCTACGAGCAGTACTTC. Its protein is CASRGPGKTYEQYF.

The chain joins TRBV20-1 to TRBJ2-3; 9 nucleotides match TRBD2. V lost 3 bases, J lost 3 bases, and 7 bases stayed unmatched. Germline loops: CDR1 DFQATT, CDR2 SNEGSKA (reference sequence). This CDR3 has 15 residues. The CDR3, as DNA: TGCAGTGCTAGTCATGCTAGCGGGATAACAGATACGCAGTATTTT. Translated, it gives CSASHASGITDTQYF.

This clonotype has only a few counts. This rearrangement joins TRBV7-2 to TRBJ2-5, with a possible D match to TRBD2 (6 bases). The CDR3 has 15 amino acids. Germline V gene lookup returns CDR1 SGHTA and CDR2 FQGNSA. The V end lost 3 bases, the J end lost 5 bases, and 16 bases lay between the germline ends. The CDR3 DNA reads as TGTGCCAGCAGCTTGGGTGGGAGGAGGGAGGAGACCCAGTACTTC. This codes for CASSLGGRREETQYF.

In its sample, this clonotype is medium-sized. The V and J genes are TRBV28 and TRBJ1-1; the D gene is possibly TRBD1 (5 bases). Per the germline V gene, CDR1 is MDHEN and CDR2 is SYDVKM. Trimming shortened V by 6 bases and J by 6 bases, and 11 bases separated the two germline ends. This CDR3 has 12 amino acids. For the CDR3, the DNA is TGTGCCAGCAGCCCGAGGACATCTGAAGCTTTCTTT. Its protein product is CASSPRTSEAFF.

This clonotype was recorded many times. CDR3 sequence (DNA): TGCAGCGTTGATCTAGCGGGAAGCACAGATACGCAGTATTTT. This encodes CSVDLAGSTDTQYF. The gene calls are TRBV29-1 and TRBJ2-3, with 9 bases aligning to TRBD2. Germline assignment: CDR1 SQVTM and CDR2 ANQGSEA. The CDR3 consists of 14 residues. Trimming took 3 bases from V and 0 from J; bases not matched to a gene: 1.

This clonotype was observed many times. This sequence joins TRBV5-4 and TRBJ2-2, with 9 nucleotides matching TRBD2. The ends lost 4 bases at V and 2 bases at J; junction bases unmatched: 6. The CDR3 loop spans 16 amino acids. Germline V gene data show CDR1 as SGHNT and CDR2 as YYREEE (reference sequence). In DNA, the CDR3 is TGTGCCAGCAGCCCGCGGACTAGCGTCAACACCGGGGAGCTGTTTTTT. Amino acid sequence: CASSPRTSVNTGELFF.

In this sample, this clonotype turned up many times. The V gene is TRBV18, the J gene TRBJ1-4; D call uncertain. The ends were cut back, 1 base at V and 1 base at J, with 4 bases in the middle. CDR3 length: 14 amino acids. Germline CDR1 reads KGHSH; CDR2 reads LQKENI. CDR3 bases: TGTGCCAGCTCACCACTCGGAACTAATGAAAAACTGTTTTTT. This gives the protein CASSPLGTNEKLFF.

This clonotype was found many times. The chain has TRBV28 and TRBJ2-7, with 7 bases fitting TRBD1. Per germline, CDR1 MDHEN and CDR2 SYDVKM. The length of the CDR3 is 13 residues. Germline trimming cut 3 bases from V and 5 bases from J; bases unmatched to any gene: 4. The CDR3 spells CASSLTGLHEQYF. DNA for the CDR3: TGTGCCAGCAGTTTGACAGGGTTGCACGAGCAGTACTTC.

This clonotype was recorded at least ten times. This rearrangement joins TRBV20-1 to TRBJ2-1; 10 nucleotides align to TRBD2. The trim removed 0 bases at V and 6 bases at J, leaving 14 bases unmatched. This CDR3 is 18 amino acids long. Looked up from germline, CDR1 is DFQATT and CDR2 is SNEGSKA (reference sequence). The CDR3 region is CSARDGRIAGGLGNEQFF. DNA of the CDR3: TGCAGTGCTAGAGATGGTCGGATAGCGGGAGGCCTTGGCAATGAGCAGTTCTTC.

The sample holds many counts of this clonotype. The genes are TRBV6-5 and TRBJ1-4, with D unclear. The CDR3 length is 13 residues. The germline gives CDR1 MNHEY, CDR2 SVGAGI. V lost 5 bases, J lost 1 base, and 5 bases lay in between. CDR3 DNA sequence: TGTGCCAGCAGTGGTGGAACTAATGAAAAACTGTTTTTT. It yields the protein CASSGGTNEKLFF.

This clonotype was counted ten times or more. The V and J genes are TRBV10-3 and TRBJ2-1; weak D call: TRBD2 (5 bases). Germline values: CDR1 ENHRY, CDR2 SYGVKD. The CDR3 extends over 14 amino acids. V was cut by 8 bases and J by 5 bases, with 16 bases left in between. DNA of the CDR3: TGTGCCATCGAGATCGGGAAGGAAAACAATGAGCAGTTCTTC. The encoded protein is CAIEIGKENNEQFF.

This clonotype appeared many times. CDR3 nucleotide sequence: TGTGCCAGCAGGAGCGGGATATCCTACGAGCAGTACTTC. Translating it yields CASRSGISYEQYF. The chain has TRBV11-1 and TRBJ2-7; 7 bases match TRBD2. The CDR3 is made up of 13 amino acids. The germline gives CDR1 SGHAT, CDR2 FQDESV (reference sequence). Germline trimming cut 6 bases from V and 1 base from J; bases unmatched to any gene: 3.

Many counts were recorded for this clonotype. The chain is built from TRBV4-1 and TRBJ2-5, with D perhaps given as TRBD1 or TRBD2 (5 bases each). Trimming pared 0 bases from V and 4 bases from J, leaving 12 bases between. Germline lookup yields CDR1 MGHRA and CDR2 YSYEKL. The CDR3 loop spans 15 amino acids. The CDR3 DNA reads TGCGCCAGCAGCCAAGAACGGGAAAGGGGAGAGACCCAGTACTTC. As protein: CASSQERERGETQYF.

In this sample, this clonotype turned up many times. The chain is built from TRBV7-9 and TRBJ2-3, with 11 bases fitting TRBD2. This CDR3 has 16 amino acids. V gave up 5 bases and J gave up 4 bases; unmatched junction bases: 8. The germline V gene encodes CDR1 SEHNR and CDR2 FQNEAQ (reference sequence). The CDR3: CASSVSGRAGSDTQYF. The CDR3 DNA sequence: TGTGCCAGCAGCGTTAGCGGGAGGGCCGGGTCAGATACGCAGTATTTT.

The V and J genes are TRBV7-8 and TRBJ1-2, with a tentative D call TRBD1 (5 bases). The germline CDR1 and CDR2 sequences are SGHVS and FQNEAQ. The V gene lost 1 base and the J gene lost 10 bases, with 13 bases spanning the gap. This CDR3 is built from 13 residues. The CDR3 nucleotides are TGTGCCAGCAGCTTAGGGGCAGGGAACGACTACACCTTC. Amino acids: CASSLGAGNDYTF. Combining the CDR3 with reference TRBV7-8 and TRBJ1-2 gives the whole variable domain GAGVSQSPRYKVAKRGQDVALRCDPISGHVSLFWYQQALGQGPEFLTYFQNEAQLDKSGLPSDRFFAERPEGSVSTLKIQRTQQEDSAVYLCASSLGAGNDYTFGSGTRLTVV.